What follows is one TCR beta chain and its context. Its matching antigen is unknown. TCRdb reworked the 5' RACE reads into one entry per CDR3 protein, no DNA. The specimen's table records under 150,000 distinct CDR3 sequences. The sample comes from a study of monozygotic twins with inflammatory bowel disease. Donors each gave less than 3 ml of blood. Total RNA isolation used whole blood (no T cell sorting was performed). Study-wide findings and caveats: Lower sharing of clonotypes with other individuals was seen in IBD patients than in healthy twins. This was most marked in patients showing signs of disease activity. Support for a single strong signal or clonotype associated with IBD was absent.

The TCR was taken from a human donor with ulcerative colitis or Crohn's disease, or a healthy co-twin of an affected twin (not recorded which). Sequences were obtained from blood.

The CDR3: CSARGKTGREQFF. V gene TRBV20-1 combines with J gene TRBJ2-1; TCRdb's assignment of TRBD1 cannot be checked, as there is no DNA. The CDR3 spans 13 residues. Germline lookup yields CDR1 DFQATT and CDR2 SNEGSKA (reference sequence).